Listed here are 12 T cell receptor beta chains from one sample, sequenced in a study of type 1 regulatory T cells. TCRdb itself ran the reads through MiXCR, one entry per CDR3 protein. The sample includes several thousand distinct CDR3 sequences, around 28% of them seen just once. Study conclusions and caveats: Tr1 cells had a more restricted TCR repertoire than non-Tr1 cells.

No antigen has been identified for these receptors. The sequencing input was cultured type 1 regulatory T (Tr1) cells, either the whole culture or a sorted fraction (not recorded which). These receptors were collected from a human donor in good health.

With respect to this clonotype: This could be a read error, since a much larger clone is one nucleotide away. The chain carries TRBV5-4 and TRBJ2-5, with TRBD2 matching over 10 bases. This CDR3 region has 16 residues. Germline CDR1 and CDR2: SGHNT and YYREEE (reference sequence). Trimming took 9 bases from V and 7 from J; bases not matched to a gene: 18. The CDR3 region is CANRSAASGGVGTQYF. Here the CDR3 DNA reads TGTGCCAACAGGTCGGCAGCTAGCGGGGGCGTAGGGACCCAGTACTTC.

This clonotype was seen only a few times. The chain joins TRBV7-2 to TRBJ2-7; TRBD2 matches at 10 bases. This CDR3 spans 17 amino acids. Germline V gene data show CDR1 as SGHTA and CDR2 as FQGNSA. The V segment lost 5 bases and the J segment 6 bases; nucleotides outside the gene matches: 16. CDR3 nucleotides: TGTGCCAGCAGCCCACCCTCCAGCGGGGGGGGCCCTATCGAGCAGTACTTC. Translation: CASSPPSSGGGPIEQYF.

By share of the sample, this clonotype is medium-sized. The CDR3 loop reads CASYLRTGGAYNSPLHF. The DNA for the CDR3 is TGTGCCAGCTATCTTCGGACAGGGGGCGCCTATAATTCACCCCTCCACTTT. V usage is TRBV12-3 or TRBV12-4 and J usage is TRBJ1-6; 11 bases line up with TRBD1. V shed 8 bases and J 2 bases; nucleotides not matched to a gene: 8. The CDR3 has 17 amino acids.

In this sample, this clonotype turned up a few times. Mismatch with germline at one junction end may stem from a read error. V gene TRBV7-7 combines with J gene TRBJ2-1; possibly TRBD1 for D (6 bases). The CDR3 runs to 13 residues. CDR1 is SSHAT and CDR2 is FNYEAQ in the germline V gene (reference sequence). The CDR3 loop reads CASSQDRYNEQFF. The CDR3 DNA reads as TGTGCTAGCAGCCAGGACAGATACAATGAGCAGTTCTTC.

The rearrangement links TRBV10-3 to TRBJ1-4, with 10 bases matching TRBD1. CDR1 is ENHRY and CDR2 is SYGVKD in the germline V gene. Trimming removed 2 bases from V and 7 bases from J; junction bases left unmatched: 4. CDR3 length: 15 amino acids. The CDR3 DNA reads TGTGCCATCAGTGAGCGGAGGGACAGGGGTGAAAAACTGTTTTTT. Protein sequence: CAISERRDRGEKLFF.

The chain recombines TRBV7-9 with TRBJ2-7; D is possibly TRBD2 (5 bases). This CDR3 has 12 amino acids. Germline lookup yields CDR1 SEHNR and CDR2 FQNEAQ (reference sequence). V was clipped by 5 bases and J by 3 bases, with 8 bases between them. As DNA, the CDR3 is TGTGCCAGCAGCGTCACTAGCTACGAGCAGTACTTC. Translation gives CASSVTSYEQYF.

V gene TRBV5-1 combines with J gene TRBJ1-3, with D unclear. The V gene lost 0 bases and the J gene lost 5 bases, with 9 bases spanning the gap. Germline V gene sequence: CDR1 SGHRS, CDR2 YFSETQ. The CDR3 is made up of 14 amino acids. The CDR3 sequence: CASSLGLVRNTIYF. DNA of the CDR3: TGCGCCAGCAGCTTGGGATTAGTCCGAAACACCATATATTTT.

This clonotype was counted many times. The V call is TRBV7-2, the J call TRBJ2-5; TRBD2 agrees at 10 bases. CDR1 SGHTA and CDR2 FQGNSA come from the germline V gene. After removal of 2 bases from V and 2 bases from J, the junction contained 5 bases not matched to a gene. CDR3 length equals 16 residues. Here the CDR3 reads CASSLRSGGDQETQYF. As DNA, the CDR3 is TGTGCCAGCAGCTTAAGAAGCGGGGGGGATCAAGAGACCCAGTACTTC.

V gene TRBV29-1 combines with J gene TRBJ1-1, with 7 bases identical to TRBD1. Germline-derived CDR1 and CDR2 are SQVTM and ANQGSEA. The CDR3 has 12 residues. J lost 5 bases, V lost 4 bases, and 4 bases had no gene match. This CDR3 reads CSVATGSTEAFF. The CDR3 nucleotides read TGCAGCGTTGCGACAGGGTCAACTGAAGCTTTCTTT. Variable domain in full (rest from reference TRBV29-1 and TRBJ1-1): SAVISQKPSRDICQRGTSLTIQCQVDSQVTMMFWYRQQPGQSLTLIATANQGSEATYESGFVIDKFPISRPNLTFSTLTVSNMSPEDSSIYLCSVATGSTEAFFGQGTRLTVV.

The gene calls are TRBV7-9 and TRBJ1-1, with TRBD1 as a possible D gene (6 bases). This CDR3 is built from 16 residues. V dropped 2 bases and J dropped 4 bases, with 17 bases sitting between them. CDR1 and CDR2 from the germline V gene are SEHNR and FQNEAQ (reference sequence). CDR3 in amino acids: CASSLTVYRAGTEAFF. The CDR3 DNA is TGTGCCAGCAGCTTAACTGTTTACAGGGCTGGCACTGAAGCTTTCTTT.

To note about this clonotype: The junction shows a germline mismatch at one end, possibly a read error. This chain links TRBV20-1 with TRBJ1-1, with D maybe TRBD1 (5 bases). Germline CDR1 DFQATT, CDR2 SNEGSKA (reference sequence). The CDR3 runs 14 residues. The CDR3 coding sequence is TGCAGTGCTAGCTTGGGGCTGTGGGGCACTGGAGCTTTCTTT. Protein sequence: CSASLGLWGTGAFF.

The gene calls are TRBV7-9 and TRBJ2-2; D is unclear. This CDR3 region has 16 residues. Germline assignment: CDR1 SEHNR and CDR2 FQNEAQ (reference sequence). The germline V and J ends were trimmed by 2 bases and 5 bases, with 15 bases remaining between them. The CDR3 region has the DNA TGTGCCAGCAGCTTAATCGGGCTAGTGCAAACCGGGGAGCTGTTTTTT. Encoded protein: CASSLIGLVQTGELFF.